Below are 16 T cell receptor beta chains sequenced from a single sample in a study of blood T cell repertoires in COVID-19. Repertoires were generated with immunoSEQ multiplex PCR, while TCRdb's copy carries only in-frame clones and drops some. The repertoire holds 140,000 to 150,000 clones, with more than 70% as singletons. The sample comprised peripheral blood. All receptors derive from a man in his fifties or sixties with active or convalescent COVID-19.

The gene calls are TRBV28 and TRBJ1-2; a weak D match, TRBD1 (5 bases). V shed 5 bases and J shed 7 bases, with 8 bases lying between them. CDR3 size: 11 residues. Germline V gene lookup returns CDR1 MDHEN and CDR2 SYDVKM. The CDR3 here is CASSTRVGYTF. The CDR3 nucleotides are TGTGCCAGCAGTACCAGGGTTGGCTACACCTTC.

The rearrangement joins TRBV4-2 to TRBJ1-4; 8 bases match TRBD1. The CDR3 runs 16 residues. Trimming removed 1 base from V and 8 bases from J; junction bases left unmatched: 9. Per the germline V gene, CDR1 is LGHNA and CDR2 is YNFKEQ. The CDR3 spells CASSQVGMTGVEKLFF. The CDR3 coding sequence is TGTGCCAGCAGCCAAGTCGGGATGACAGGGGTAGAAAAACTGTTTTTT.

This rearrangement joins TRBV19 to TRBJ1-2, with 12 bases lining up with TRBD1. With 6 bases clipped from V and 2 bases from J, the junction kept 7 bases outside the gene matches. The CDR3 has 16 residues. From germline, CDR1 is LNHDA and CDR2 SQIVND (reference sequence). CDR3 nucleotides: TGTGCCAGTAGGCCGGGACAGGGGGCCCGCAACTATGGCTACACCTTC. Its protein product is CASRPGQGARNYGYTF.

The rearrangement uses TRBV13 and TRBJ2-1; TRBD2 aligns across 7 bases. V lost 5 bases and J lost 5; bases outside the gene matches: 6. Germline CDR1 is PRHDT and CDR2 is FYEKMQ (reference sequence). The CDR3 contains 14 residues. CDR3 sequence (DNA): TGTGCCAGCAGCCCCGGGACTATTAACAATGAGCAGTTCTTC. Translating gives CASSPGTINNEQFF.

This clone was observed once. Relative to the germline gene, one junction end is altered; a read error may explain this. This sequence joins TRBV14 and TRBJ2-5; 11 bases align to TRBD2. There are 17 residues in the CDR3. CDR1 and CDR2 from the germline V gene are SGHDN and FVKESK. CDR3 nucleotide sequence: TGTGCCAGCAGCAAAGACCGGACTAGCGGGTCTGCGAAGACCCAGTACTTC. It translates to CASSKDRTSGSAKTQYF. Looking up the rest from reference TRBV14 and TRBJ2-5 gives the full variable domain: EAGVTQFPSHSVIEKGQTVTLRCDPISGHDNLYWYRRVMGKEIKFLLHFVKESKQDESGMPNNRFLAERTGGTYSTLKVQPAELEDSGVYFCASSKDRTSGSAKTQYFGPGTRLLVL.

This clone was recorded only once. This chain joins TRBV19 and TRBJ2-5; D is undetermined. Germline CDR1 and CDR2: LNHDA and SQIVND (reference sequence). The CDR3 consists of 14 residues. Trimming removed 2 bases from V and 2 bases from J, with 9 bases in between. The chain's CDR3 is CASSIFNSQETQYF. CDR3 bases: TGTGCCAGTAGTATATTTAACAGTCAAGAGACCCAGTACTTC.

V and J are TRBV30 and TRBJ2-3; 7 bases fit TRBD1. The V gene's germline CDR1 is GTSNPN and CDR2 SVGIG (reference sequence). There are 13 residues in the CDR3. The V gene end was trimmed by 3 bases and the J gene end by 3 bases; junction bases not matched to a gene: 3. CDR3 nucleotide sequence: TGTGCCTGGAGCCGGGACAGTACAGATACGCAGTATTTT. Translated: CAWSRDSTDTQYF.

The chain joins TRBV5-4 to TRBJ1-6; 7 bases map to TRBD1. V lost 4 bases to trimming and J lost 7 bases; unmatched junction nucleotides: 8. CDR3 length equals 15 residues. CDR1 and CDR2 (germline): SGHNT, YYREEE (reference sequence). The CDR3 is CASSPRQGRNSPLHF. In DNA form, the CDR3 reads TGTGCCAGCAGCCCCCGACAGGGTCGAAATTCACCCCTCCACTTT.

The V and J genes are TRBV3-1 (or the pseudogene TRBV3-2) and TRBJ2-1, with 7 nucleotides matching TRBD2. The CDR3 spans 15 residues. Per the germline V gene, CDR1 is LGHDT and CDR2 is YNNKEL (reference sequence). The V and J ends lost 1 base and 9 bases, in that order; junction bases with no gene match: 9. CDR3 in DNA: TGTGCCAGCAGCCAAGGGGCGGGAGCTTTCTCTGAGCAGTTCTTC. Amino acids: CASSQGAGAFSEQFF.

This clone is a singleton in its sample. J is TRBJ1-1 and V is TRBV19; perhaps TRBD1 as D (5 bases). The CDR3 covers 14 residues. The V gene's germline CDR1 is LNHDA and CDR2 SQIVND (reference sequence). V lost 6 bases and J lost 0, with 11 bases in between. This CDR3 reads CASSRGGMNTEAFF. The CDR3 bases are TGTGCCAGTAGCCGGGGGGGTATGAACACTGAAGCTTTCTTT.

This sequence joins TRBV6-4 and TRBJ1-4, with D unresolved. The V gene's germline CDR1 is MRHNA and CDR2 SNTAGT. Deletions cut 0 bases from V and 4 bases from J, with 15 bases between. CDR3 length: 17 residues. The CDR3, as DNA: TGTGCCAGCAGTGACTCGAGGTCCGACGGATTTAATGAAAAACTGTTTTTT. Its protein product is CASSDSRSDGFNEKLFF.

This rearrangement joins TRBV6-1 to TRBJ1-5; the match to TRBD1 covers 7 bases. The CDR3 consists of 15 residues. With V trimmed by 2 bases and J by 9 bases, 10 bases remained unmatched. Per the germline V gene, CDR1 is MNHNS and CDR2 is SASEGT. This CDR3 is CASSELRQGEGPQHF. In DNA, the CDR3 is TGTGCCAGCAGTGAACTCCGACAGGGAGAAGGGCCCCAGCATTTT.

The chain uses TRBV3-1 (or the pseudogene TRBV3-2) and TRBJ2-7, with 9 bases matching TRBD2. V lost 6 bases and J lost 5; bases outside the gene matches: 5. CDR1 is LGHDT and CDR2 is YNNKEL in the germline V gene (reference sequence). CDR3 length: 13 amino acids. CDR3 nucleotides: TGTGCCAGCAGTCTTCTAGCGGGAAACGAGCAGTACTTC. Encoded protein: CASSLLAGNEQYF.

The J gene is TRBJ1-1, the V gene TRBV3-1 (or the pseudogene TRBV3-2), with D unclear. The CDR3 runs to 13 residues. CDR1 and CDR2 (germline): LGHDT, YNNKEL (reference sequence). V lost 6 bases and J lost 5, with 13 bases in between. The CDR3 region is CASSRGFQTEAFF. CDR3 bases: TGTGCCAGCAGTCGGGGTTTTCAAACTGAAGCTTTCTTT.

The J gene is TRBJ1-5, the V gene TRBV28, with D maybe TRBD1 (6 bases). CDR1 MDHEN and CDR2 SYDVKM come from the germline V gene. The CDR3 sequence is 15 residues long. The germline V and J ends were trimmed by 3 bases and 3 bases, with 12 bases remaining between them. The CDR3 loop reads CASSLTGAFNQPQHF. CDR3 DNA sequence: TGTGCCAGCAGTTTGACAGGCGCCTTCAATCAGCCCCAGCATTTT.

CDR3 bases: TGTGCCAGCAGTCCGGGACTAGGGCAGTTCTTC. Residues: CASSPGLGQFF. The chain combines TRBV28 with TRBJ2-1; TRBD2 agrees at 8 bases. The J segment lost 12 bases and the V segment lost 5 bases, leaving 3 bases of the junction unmatched. The CDR3 sequence is 11 residues long. The germline V gene has CDR1 MDHEN and CDR2 SYDVKM.